The entry below describes one T cell receptor (beta chain). What it binds is unknown. The CDR3 is 15 amino acids. The junction had 14 bases not matched to a gene; V was cut back by 6 bases and J by 7 bases. Germline V gives CDR1 MGHRA, CDR2 YSYEKL. This sample stems from a study of T cells in tuberculosis. General study results and limits: A GMM-specific repertoire classifier reached 75% to 90% accuracy, AUROC about 0.9. Active tuberculosis patients had shorter CDR3-alpha; the beta difference was nonsignificant. Samples were chosen by availability of cryopreserved specimens.

Noted time point: new active TB diagnosis, blood taken before or within 7 days of starting treatment. Assay: immunoSEQ multiplex PCR; the TCRdb copy retains only in-frame clones and omits some. The table has tens of thousands of clones, around 85% seen once. The receptor was derived from an adult with tuberculosis. The chain uses TRBV4-1 and TRBJ2-7; 8 nucleotides line up with TRBD2. Material: PBMCs, obtained at tuberculosis diagnosis. The CDR3 nucleotides are TGCGCCAGCAGACCCCGCGGGGGGCAGACGCTTGAGCAGTACTTC. It codes for CASRPRGGQTLEQYF.